This TCR beta chain originates from a study of blood T cell repertoires in COVID-19. Study-level background: Material from acute and convalescent COVID-19 was sourced from the United States, Italy and Spain.

CDR1 is SEHNR, CDR2 FQNEAQ, per germline (reference sequence). The CDR3 length is 16 residues. V gave up 4 bases and J gave up 5 bases; unmatched junction bases: 8. The protocol was immunoSEQ multiplex PCR, while the TCRdb copy is restricted to in-frame clones and leaves out a portion. This repertoire shows a few hundred thousand clones, more than 80% found once; its top ten account for less than 3.5%. This clonotype was sampled from a woman aged 25-40 years with COVID-19, enrolled during active disease. J is TRBJ2-1 and V is TRBV7-9; 10 nucleotides line up with TRBD2. Sequencing was done on a sample of peripheral blood. The CDR3 coding sequence is TGTGCCAGCAGCTCCACACTAGCGGGGACCCACAATGAGCAGTTCTTC. It translates to CASSSTLAGTHNEQFF. The variable domain in full, with the rest retrieved from reference TRBV7-9 and TRBJ2-1, is DTGVSQNPRHKITKRGQNVTFRCDPISEHNRLYWYRQTLGQGPEFLTYFQNEAQLEKSRLLSDRFSAERPKGSFSTLEIQRTEQGDSAMYLCASSSTLAGTHNEQFFGPGTRLTVL.